This T cell receptor (beta chain) originates from a study of Ad26.COV2.S vaccination and SARS-CoV-2 variants. Study observations and caveats: There was a possibility that the TCR breadth and depth analyses underestimated total T cell responses. There was reportedly substantial breadth in spike-specific CD8+ and CD4+ T cell responses after vaccination.

The method was immunoSEQ multiplex PCR; TCRdb's version includes in-frame clones alone and lacks a portion of them. This sample yields fewer than 400,000 clones, of which approximately 86% are seen a single time; roughly 3.5% belongs to the top ten. This sample's treatment: around 19 received Ad26.COV2.S at low or high dose, single or two shots; five or six received placebo; per-sample allocation not given. Vaccine and placebo recipients were sampled on day 63 after the first injection. Donor was an adult aged 18-55 years in Boston. The CDR3 is 13 amino acids. Trimming stripped 7 bases from V and 3 bases from J, with 10 bases between. Per the germline V gene, CDR1 is KGHDR and CDR2 is SFDVKD. Note on this clone: Its target is not known.

The chain couples TRBV24-1 to TRBJ2-3; D is perhaps TRBD1 (5 bases). The specimen was peripheral blood, collected in a trial of Ad26.COV2.S vaccine versus placebo. The TCR originated in a person aged 18 to 59 who received the Ad26.COV2.S COVID-19 vaccine or a placebo. The CDR3, as DNA: TGTGCCACCAGCGCAGGGTTAACAGATACGCAGTATTTT. Translation gives CATSAGLTDTQYF.